This T cell receptor beta chain came from a study of OX40 agonist ivuxolimab in advanced cancers. At the level of the study: Around 40% of patients had received prior checkpoint inhibitor therapy. Three partial responders included one hepatocellular carcinoma patient and two cutaneous melanoma patients.

For this clone: Its antigen remains unknown.

Study-level points and caveats: Blood T cells, both CD4+ and CD8+, expanded clonally by week 6 at 0.1 to 3.0 mg/kg. The work left the antigen specificity of expanded peripheral T cells undetermined.

Trimming left V 4 bases short and J 6 bases short, with 14 bases between. The CDR3 is 14 residues long. Germline V CDR1 and CDR2: SGHRS, YFSETQ. The repertoire was sequenced with immunoSEQ multiplex PCR; TCRdb's copy has only in-frame clones and lacks some. This table holds tens of thousands of clones, 65% to 90% found once. This specimen was CD4+ or CD8+ T cells sorted from blood, taken in a trial of the OX40 agonist ivuxolimab. The receptor was isolated from an adult with an advanced solid tumor such as melanoma, head and neck, liver or kidney cancer. The chain is built from TRBV5-1 and TRBJ2-1; the D is unclear. The CDR3 protein is CASSIPLVGNEQFF. The CDR3 DNA is TGCGCCAGCAGCATCCCCCTGGTTGGCAATGAGCAGTTCTTC.